What follows are 22 T cell receptor beta chains derived from one specimen sequenced in a study of T cell changes during pregnancy in multiple sclerosis. Clones were sequenced by immunoSEQ multiplex PCR, and TCRdb holds only the in-frame ones, with some missing. The repertoire includes more than 40,000 clones, roughly 94% of them detected once, and around 0.6% sits in the top ten. The sequences come from CD4+ T cells from peripheral blood mononuclear cells, collected in the second trimester of pregnancy. These receptors were obtained from a female donor with multiple sclerosis, enrolled in a pregnancy study.

In regard to this clone: A read error may account for a junction end that differs from germline. The V and J genes are TRBV19 and TRBJ1-5; 7 positions match TRBD1. The CDR3 contains 13 residues. CDR1 and CDR2 (germline): LNHDA, SQIVND (reference sequence). As DNA, the CDR3 is TGTGCCAGTACCCACTCCGGGACAGCGTCGCTTGGTTTT. It is translated as CASTHSGTASLGF.

This clone appeared once. The chain carries TRBV5-6 and TRBJ1-5, with D tentatively TRBD1 (5 bases). This CDR3 has 15 residues. V was clipped by 4 bases and J by 4 bases, with 15 bases between them. Germline V gene sequence: CDR1 SGHDT, CDR2 YYEEEE. This CDR3 is CASSLRGVGNQPQHF. The CDR3 bases are TGTGCCAGCAGCCTCCGGGGGGTAGGGAATCAGCCCCAGCATTTT.

With respect to this clone: Additional DNA sequences in this sample encode the identical CDR3. The rearrangement joins TRBV9 to TRBJ2-7; the match to TRBD1 covers 9 bases. The length of the CDR3 is 14 residues. Germline V gene lookup returns CDR1 SGDLS and CDR2 YYNGEE. The V segment lost 0 bases and the J segment 4 bases; nucleotides outside the gene matches: 2. CDR3 amino acids: CASSVATGGYEQYF. CDR3 bases: TGTGCCAGCAGCGTAGCGACAGGGGGATACGAGCAGTACTTC.

Note on this clone: At one boundary the junction diverges from the germline segment, which might be a read error. The chain has TRBV5-5 and TRBJ2-2; tentative D call: TRBD1 (6 bases). The CDR3 is 14 residues long. Germline CDR1 reads SGHKS; CDR2 reads YYEKEE (reference sequence). CDR3 in DNA: TGTGCCAGCACCTTGACAGGGAACACCGGGGAGCTGTTTTTT. This translates into CASTLTGNTGELFF.

Only one count was recorded for this clone. The DNA of the CDR3 is TGTGCCAGCAGCCCCCGCCAGTCACATGGAAACACCATATATTTT. This translates into CASSPRQSHGNTIYF. The chain carries TRBV5-6 and TRBJ1-3; D gene unclear. The V end was cut by 4 bases, the J end by 3 bases, with 14 bases between. The germline V gene encodes CDR1 SGHDT and CDR2 YYEEEE. CDR3 length equals 15 residues.

V gene TRBV6-6 combines with J gene TRBJ1-5, with D maybe TRBD1 (5 bases). CDR1 and CDR2 (germline): MNHNY, SVGAGI (reference sequence). V lost 0 bases and J lost 3, with 9 bases in between. This CDR3 has 15 amino acids. CDR3: CASSYSGEVNQPQHF. As DNA, the CDR3 is TGTGCCAGCAGTTACTCGGGGGAGGTCAATCAGCCCCAGCATTTT.

This rearrangement joins TRBV10-3 to TRBJ2-1; 7 bases are a match to TRBD1. The CDR3 runs 12 residues. Germline V gene data show CDR1 as ENHRY and CDR2 as SYGVKD. V lost 10 bases and J lost 2; bases outside the gene matches: 2. The CDR3 DNA reads as TGTGCCACGGGGACAGCCTACAATGAGCAGTTCTTC. Translating gives CATGTAYNEQFF.

The V call is TRBV19, the J call TRBJ1-4; the D is unclear. Germline CDR1 is LNHDA and CDR2 is SQIVND (reference sequence). Trimming shortened V by 6 bases and J by 5 bases, and 16 bases separated the two germline ends. The CDR3 runs to 15 residues. The CDR3: CASRENRASNEKLFF. The DNA for the CDR3 is TGTGCCAGTAGAGAAAACAGAGCTTCAAATGAAAAACTGTTTTTT. The full variable domain, in which reference TRBV19 and TRBJ1-4 provide the parts outside the CDR3, is DGGITQSPKYLFRKEGQNVTLSCEQNLNHDAMYWYRQDPGQGLRLIYYSQIVNDFQKGDIAEGYSVSREKKESFPLTVTSAQKNPTAFYLCASRENRASNEKLFFGSGTQLSVL.

This rearrangement joins TRBV7-9 to TRBJ2-5; no clear D. This CDR3 spans 14 amino acids. Germline lookup yields CDR1 SEHNR and CDR2 FQNEAQ (reference sequence). Trimming took 2 bases from V and 3 from J, leaving 10 bases between them. CDR3 DNA: TGTGCCAGCAGCTTAATGGGCAGGAAAGAGACCCAGTACTTC. It encodes CASSLMGRKETQYF.

The chain links TRBV14 to TRBJ2-1; TRBD2 agrees at 12 bases. V lost 0 bases and J lost 6; bases outside the gene matches: 3. The CDR3 is made up of 16 amino acids. CDR1 is SGHDN and CDR2 is FVKESK in the germline V gene. This CDR3 reads CASSQEGLAGSNEQFF. DNA for the CDR3: TGTGCCAGCAGCCAAGAAGGACTAGCGGGGAGCAATGAGCAGTTCTTC.

This chain connects TRBV6-5 to TRBJ1-1; 11 bases match TRBD1. V was clipped by 4 bases and J by 4 bases; unmatched bases: 5. The germline CDR1 and CDR2 sequences are MNHEY and SVGAGI. The CDR3 extends over 15 amino acids. DNA of the CDR3: TGTGCCAGCAGTTCCCGGGACAGGGGGGGCACTGAAGCTTTCTTT. It is translated as CASSSRDRGGTEAFF.

This clone has a single count. CDR3 protein: CASSIGPGPETQYF. The DNA of the CDR3 is TGTGCCAGTAGTATTGGGCCAGGGCCGGAGACCCAGTACTTC. V and J are TRBV19 and TRBJ2-5, with D tentatively TRBD1 (5 bases). The V gene's germline CDR1 is LNHDA and CDR2 SQIVND (reference sequence). CDR3 size: 14 residues. Trimming cost V 3 bases and J 5 bases, with 13 bases left between them.

This sequence joins TRBV18 and TRBJ1-2, with TRBD1 as a possible D gene (5 bases). V was pared by 3 bases and J by 6 bases, with 11 bases between. The germline CDR1 and CDR2 sequences are KGHSH and LQKENI. This CDR3 is built from 13 residues. The CDR3 region is CASSPPGTHGYTF. The CDR3 DNA follows: TGTGCCAGCTCACCTCCCGGGACTCATGGCTACACCTTC. The entire variable domain, with the rest obtained from reference TRBV18 and TRBJ1-2, is as follows: NAGVMQNPRHLVRRRGQEARLRCSPMKGHSHVYWYRQLPEEGLKFMVYLQKENIIDESGMPKERFSAEFPKEGPSILRIQQVVRGDSAAYFCASSPPGTHGYTFGSGTRLTVV.

The chain couples TRBV6-1 to TRBJ1-1, with 7 positions matching TRBD1. Germline CDR1 is MNHNS and CDR2 is SASEGT. This CDR3 spans 14 amino acids. CDR3 protein: CATGKGARSTEAFF. CDR3 nucleotide sequence: TGTGCGACCGGGAAGGGGGCGAGGAGCACTGAAGCTTTCTTT.

The J gene is TRBJ1-1, the V gene TRBV29-1; 11 bases line up with TRBD1. CDR3 length: 15 residues. Germline V lookup: CDR1 SQVTM, CDR2 ANQGSEA. V dropped 5 bases and J dropped 4; count of bases not matched to a gene: 9. CDR3 residues: CSVLGQGADGTEAFF. The CDR3 nucleotides are TGCAGCGTTTTAGGACAGGGGGCCGATGGCACTGAAGCTTTCTTT.

V usage is TRBV21-1 and J usage is TRBJ2-4; the tabulated D call, TRBD2, remains unverified against the DNA. TRBV21-1 is termed a pseudogene. The CDR3 extends over 15 amino acids. CDR3 nucleotide sequence: TGTGCCAGCATGCGAAGCGGGGGTGCCAAAAACATTCAGTACTTC. Translated, it gives CASMRSGGAKNIQYF.

This clone was recorded only once. The rearrangement uses TRBV5-6 and TRBJ1-2, with TRBD1 matching 7 bases. V dropped 3 bases and J dropped 4; count of bases not matched to a gene: 12. This CDR3 comprises 16 residues. CDR1 is SGHDT and CDR2 is YYEEEE in the germline V gene. The CDR3 nucleotides are TGTGCCAGCAGCTACAACACAGGGGTCGGTAGCTATGGCTACACCTTC. Residues: CASSYNTGVGSYGYTF.

The chain couples TRBV5-4 to TRBJ2-5; TRBD2 matches at 15 bases. There are 20 residues in the CDR3. Losses at the gene ends were 4 bases for V and 5 bases for J; bases not matched to a gene: 18. CDR1 and CDR2 from the germline V gene are SGHNT and YYREEE (reference sequence). The CDR3 nucleotides read TGTGCCAGCAGCCTAGAGTCCGGGACTAGCGGGGGGCACGCGAGGGAGACCCAGTACTTC. As protein: CASSLESGTSGGHARETQYF.

V usage is TRBV11-3 and J usage is TRBJ2-7; 9 bases match TRBD1. J was trimmed by 9 bases and V by 5 bases; bases with no gene match: 11. This CDR3 has 14 amino acids. Germline lookup yields CDR1 SGHNT and CDR2 YENEEA. For the CDR3, the DNA is TGTGCCAGCAGCCCCCTACCGGGACAGGGAGTGCAGTACTTC. Translated: CASSPLPGQGVQYF.

CDR3 sequence (DNA): TGCGCCAGCAGCTCGTCCGATTCGGGAAATCGGCAGTTCTTC. Translated, it gives CASSSSDSGNRQFF. The rearrangement uses TRBV5-1 and TRBJ2-1, with D perhaps matching TRBD2 (5 bases). Germline lookup yields CDR1 SGHRS and CDR2 YFSETQ. The length of the CDR3 is 14 residues. Deletions cut 3 bases from V and 12 bases from J, with 19 bases between.

This chain uses TRBV7-2 with TRBJ2-3; D gene ambiguous. The germline V gene encodes CDR1 SGHTA and CDR2 FQGNSA. Trimming cost V 3 bases and J 4 bases, with 14 bases left between them. There are 15 residues in the CDR3. This chain's CDR3 is CASSFDSPGSDTQYF. As DNA, the CDR3 is TGTGCCAGCAGCTTTGATAGCCCCGGCTCAGATACGCAGTATTTT. Together with reference TRBV7-2 and TRBJ2-3, the CDR3 gives the full variable domain: GAGVSQSPSNKVTEKGKDVELRCDPISGHTALYWYRQSLGQGLEFLIYFQGNSAPDKSGLPSDRFSAERTGGSVSTLTIQRTQQEDSAVYLCASSFDSPGSDTQYFGPGTRLTVL.

This clone was seen a handful of times. For the CDR3, the DNA is TGTGCCAGCTGTCAGGGGGGCAATCAGCCCCAGCATTTT. Translated: CASCQGGNQPQHF. This chain connects TRBV6-5 to TRBJ1-5; 7 bases line up with TRBD1. The CDR3 runs 13 residues. V shed 8 bases and J 2 bases; nucleotides not matched to a gene: 3. The germline gives CDR1 MNHEY, CDR2 SVGAGI.